What follows are 6 T cell receptor beta chains derived from one specimen sequenced in a study of control samples from healthy donors and cancer patients. Assay used: immunoSEQ multiplex PCR; TCRdb lists only in-frame clones, some missing. The repertoire holds more than 100,000 clones, roughly 88% seen once, with around 3.4% in the top ten. Material: blood. The source of these receptors is a man aged 40-49 years in good health.

Worth noting for this clone: Distinct nucleotide sequences in the sample also encode this CDR3. The CDR3 region is CASRGSGNTIYF. Written as DNA, the CDR3 is TGTGCCAGCAGGGGGTCAGGAAACACCATATATTTT. The chain couples TRBV12-3 or TRBV12-4 to TRBJ1-3; no firm D call. V lost 6 bases and J lost 4, with 7 bases in between. The CDR3 totals 12 residues.

The chain uses TRBV7-2 and TRBJ2-1; D is undetermined. Germline V lookup: CDR1 SGHTA, CDR2 FQGNSA. V was shortened by 1 base and J by 1 base, with 8 bases between the two germline ends. This CDR3 region has 15 residues. The CDR3 here is CASSLGSRSYNEQFF. The DNA of the CDR3 is TGTGCCAGCAGCTTAGGTAGCAGGTCCTACAATGAGCAGTTCTTC.

The chain uses TRBV12-3 or TRBV12-4 and TRBJ1-1; D gene ambiguous. CDR3 length: 12 amino acids. Trimming stripped 2 bases from V and 5 bases from J, with 6 bases between. CDR3 protein: CASSLRGTEAFF. The CDR3 nucleotides are TGTGCCAGCAGTTTACGTGGAACTGAAGCTTTCTTT.

The rearrangement links TRBV24-1 to TRBJ2-2, with D perhaps matching TRBD1 (5 bases). CDR1 is KGHDR and CDR2 is SFDVKD in the germline V gene. There are 15 residues in the CDR3. Trimming shortened V by 3 bases and J by 7 bases, and 14 bases separated the two germline ends. The CDR3 DNA is TGTGCCACCAGTGATAAGGGGCAGGGAAACGGGGAGCTGTTTTTT. Translated, it gives CATSDKGQGNGELFF.

V and J are TRBV7-9 and TRBJ2-7; possibly TRBD1 for D (6 bases). Germline assignment: CDR1 SEHNR and CDR2 FQNEAQ (reference sequence). There are 14 residues in the CDR3. Trimming pared 5 bases from V and 3 bases from J, leaving 14 bases between. The DNA for the CDR3 is TGTGCCAGCAGCCGGACAGACGAGGTCTACGAGCAGTACTTC. This sequence encodes CASSRTDEVYEQYF.

The chain joins TRBV5-8 to TRBJ2-1; D possibly matches TRBD1 or TRBD2 (5 bases each). V was cut by 0 bases and J by 4 bases, with 11 bases left in between. This CDR3 has 15 amino acids. Per the germline V gene, CDR1 is SGHTS and CDR2 is YDEGEE. CDR3 DNA: TGTGCCAGCAGCTTGGGGGGGTTTGGTTACAATGAGCAGTTCTTC. Protein product: CASSLGGFGYNEQFF. The full variable domain, its missing parts supplied by reference TRBV5-8 and TRBJ2-1, is EAGVTQSPTHLIKTRGQQATLRCSPISGHTSVYWYQQALGLGLQFLLWYDEGEERNRGNFPPRFSGRQFPNYSSELNVNALELEDSALYLCASSLGGFGYNEQFFGPGTRLTVL.